Following are 24 T cell receptor beta chains from one sample sequenced in a study of blood T cell repertoires in COVID-19 (dated by TCRdb to 2020 to 2021). The library relied on the immunoSEQ multiplex PCR assay. TCRdb took over this immuneACCESS table, retaining in-frame rearrangements with V and J assigned. Such tables are incomplete; in checked studies, under half of the missing clones stem from an unresolved V gene, and the remainder is unexplained. In all, the sample holds 200,000 to 250,000 clones, and about 83% of those were seen once. The top ten clones comprise 5.5% of the sample. Sequencing was done on a sample of peripheral blood. These receptors were taken from a human donor in a cohort sampled during active COVID-19.

The chain combines TRBV11-2 with TRBJ2-7, with 8 bases lining up with TRBD2. CDR1 is SGHAT and CDR2 is FQNNGV in the germline V gene. Germline trimming cut 5 bases from V and 6 bases from J; bases unmatched to any gene: 9. The CDR3 is made up of 14 amino acids. CDR3 protein: CASSRGTRSGEQYF. CDR3 DNA sequence: TGTGCCAGCAGCCGTGGGACTAGATCCGGCGAGCAGTACTTC.

The chain recombines TRBV9 with TRBJ1-1, with 10 bases identical to TRBD1. J was trimmed by 6 bases and V by 4 bases; bases with no gene match: 9. Germline lookup yields CDR1 SGDLS and CDR2 YYNGEE. This CDR3 spans 15 amino acids. CDR3 in amino acids: CASSPSTGGTAEAFF. DNA for the CDR3: TGTGCCAGCAGCCCCTCGACAGGGGGCACGGCTGAAGCTTTCTTT.

J is TRBJ2-7 and V is TRBV28; 7 nucleotides line up with TRBD2. V shed 11 bases, J shed 4 bases, and the junction held 5 bases outside the gene matches. The CDR3 loop spans 11 amino acids. Germline CDR1 reads MDHEN; CDR2 reads SYDVKM. Here the CDR3 reads CAGGGVYEQYF. DNA for the CDR3: TGTGCCGGGGGAGGGGTTTACGAGCAGTACTTC.

J is TRBJ1-2 and V is TRBV11-2; the D is unclear. CDR3 length: 16 residues. Germline V lookup: CDR1 SGHAT, CDR2 FQNNGV. Trimming left V 0 bases short and J 3 bases short, with 14 bases between. The chain's CDR3 is CASSLDQRSLHYGYTF. DNA of the CDR3: TGTGCCAGCAGCTTAGATCAACGGAGCTTGCACTATGGCTACACCTTC.

The chain uses TRBV4-1 and TRBJ1-5, with D unclear. V lost 0 bases and J lost 4, with 10 bases in between. This CDR3 is 15 amino acids long. CDR1 is MGHRA and CDR2 is YSYEKL in the germline V gene. The CDR3 region has the DNA TGCGCCAGCAGCCAAGAAGCAGCAGGAAATCAGCCCCAGCATTTT. It is translated as CASSQEAAGNQPQHF.

The chain combines TRBV7-9 with TRBJ2-1, with TRBD2 matching 8 bases. The germline gives CDR1 SEHNR, CDR2 FQNEAQ (reference sequence). V lost 5 bases, J lost 7 bases, and 10 bases stayed unmatched. The CDR3 consists of 15 residues. DNA for the CDR3: TGTGCCAGCAGCAATAGCGGGAAACGAAGGAATGAGCAGTTCTTC. Protein sequence: CASSNSGKRRNEQFF. Looking up the rest from reference TRBV7-9 and TRBJ2-1 gives the full variable domain: DTGVSQNPRHKITKRGQNVTFRCDPISEHNRLYWYRQTLGQGPEFLTYFQNEAQLEKSRLLSDRFSAERPKGSFSTLEIQRTEQGDSAMYLCASSNSGKRRNEQFFGPGTRLTVL.

The chain uses TRBV19 and TRBJ2-7, with 8 bases matching TRBD1. This CDR3 comprises 15 residues. J gave up 2 bases and V 0 bases, and 3 bases lay outside the gene matches. Germline loops: CDR1 LNHDA, CDR2 SQIVND (reference sequence). For the CDR3, the DNA is TGTGCCAGTAGTATAGAGACAGGGGACCCCTACGAGCAGTACTTC. The encoded protein is CASSIETGDPYEQYF.

The J gene is TRBJ1-1, the V gene TRBV7-9, with D maybe TRBD1 (6 bases). This CDR3 contains 14 residues. With 5 bases removed from V and 0 bases from J, the gap between germline ends came to 10 bases. The germline V gene has CDR1 SEHNR and CDR2 FQNEAQ (reference sequence). CDR3 DNA sequence: TGTGCCAGCAGCCAACAGGGTATGAACACTGAAGCTTTCTTT. Residues: CASSQQGMNTEAFF. The whole variable domain, remainder taken from reference TRBV7-9 and TRBJ1-1, is DTGVSQNPRHKITKRGQNVTFRCDPISEHNRLYWYRQTLGQGPEFLTYFQNEAQLEKSRLLSDRFSAERPKGSFSTLEIQRTEQGDSAMYLCASSQQGMNTEAFFGQGTRLTVV.

This chain connects TRBV12-5 to TRBJ2-1, with 7 bases matching TRBD1. The CDR3 sequence is 13 residues long. V lost 4 bases, J lost 5 bases, and 2 bases stayed unmatched. Germline-derived CDR1 and CDR2 are LGHNT and FRNRAP. The CDR3 bases are TGTGCTAGTGGTTCGGGACAGCACAATGAGCAGTTCTTC. Its protein is CASGSGQHNEQFF. The full variable domain, with the rest looked up from reference TRBV12-5 and TRBJ2-1, is DARVTQTPRHKVTEMGQEVTMRCQPILGHNTVFWYRQTMMQGLELLAYFRNRAPLDDSGMPKDRFSAEMPDATLATLKIQPSEPRDSAVYFCASGSGQHNEQFFGPGTRLTVL.

This clone occurred once. This chain uses TRBV27 with TRBJ2-4; 10 bases map to TRBD2. The V segment lost 2 bases and the J segment 7 bases; nucleotides outside the gene matches: 11. The germline V gene has CDR1 MNHEY and CDR2 SMNVEV (reference sequence). The CDR3 length is 17 residues. CDR3: CASSLRSPRAGGNIQYF. The CDR3 nucleotides read TGTGCCAGCAGTTTACGTAGTCCCCGAGCGGGAGGGAACATTCAGTACTTC.

The chain uses TRBV7-9 and TRBJ2-5; 11 nucleotides align to TRBD1. The CDR3 sequence is 18 residues long. Trimming took 3 bases from V and 2 from J; bases not matched to a gene: 11. The germline gives CDR1 SEHNR, CDR2 FQNEAQ (reference sequence). The CDR3 loop is CASSLNWDRGSRQETQYF. The DNA of the CDR3 is TGTGCCAGCAGCTTGAATTGGGACAGGGGGTCGAGACAAGAGACCCAGTACTTC. The whole variable domain, remainder taken from reference TRBV7-9 and TRBJ2-5, is DTGVSQNPRHKITKRGQNVTFRCDPISEHNRLYWYRQTLGQGPEFLTYFQNEAQLEKSRLLSDRFSAERPKGSFSTLEIQRTEQGDSAMYLCASSLNWDRGSRQETQYFGPGTRLLVL.

The CDR3 DNA is TGTGCCAGTAGACACCGGTCGAGGACTGAAGCTTTCTTT. Its protein product is CASRHRSRTEAFF. The rearrangement links TRBV19 to TRBJ1-1; D unresolved. Germline lookup yields CDR1 LNHDA and CDR2 SQIVND (reference sequence). Trimming took 6 bases from V and 5 from J, leaving 13 bases between them. CDR3 length: 13 amino acids. Full variable domain (outside the CDR3, taken from reference TRBV19 and TRBJ1-1): DGGITQSPKYLFRKEGQNVTLSCEQNLNHDAMYWYRQDPGQGLRLIYYSQIVNDFQKGDIAEGYSVSREKKESFPLTVTSAQKNPTAFYLCASRHRSRTEAFFGQGTRLTVV.

In nucleotides, the CDR3 is TGTGCCAGTAGTACGACGGGACAGCAAAACACCGGGGAGCTGTTTTTT. Protein: CASSTTGQQNTGELFF. V is TRBV19 and J is TRBJ2-2; TRBD1 aligns across 7 bases. Trimming took 4 bases from V and 2 from J; bases not matched to a gene: 7. CDR3 length: 16 residues. Germline V gene lookup returns CDR1 LNHDA and CDR2 SQIVND (reference sequence).

The rearrangement uses TRBV5-4 and TRBJ1-2; 9 bases fit TRBD1. There are 14 residues in the CDR3. Germline CDR1 and CDR2: SGHNT and YYREEE (reference sequence). V was pared by 4 bases and J by 7 bases, with 8 bases of the junction left unmatched. The CDR3 bases are TGTGCCAGCAGCGGGACAGGGATGGTCGGTGGCTACACCTTC. Its translation is CASSGTGMVGGYTF. Full variable domain (remainder filled in from reference TRBV5-4 and TRBJ1-2): ETGVTQSPTHLIKTRGQQVTLRCSSQSGHNTVSWYQQALGQGPQFIFQYYREEENGRGNFPPRFSGLQFPNYSSELNVNALELDDSALYLCASSGTGMVGGYTFGSGTRLTVV.

This sequence joins TRBV6-5 and TRBJ2-3; 7 nucleotides agree with TRBD2. CDR1 and CDR2 from the germline V gene are MNHEY and SVGAGI. The V gene end was trimmed by 7 bases and the J gene end by 2 bases; junction bases not matched to a gene: 6. The CDR3 is 14 amino acids. The CDR3 DNA sequence: TGTGCCAGCAACTCCGGGAGGCTCACAGATACGCAGTATTTT. Its translation: CASNSGRLTDTQYF.

Only a few counts were recorded for this clone. The rearrangement joins TRBV24-1 to TRBJ2-3; possible D gene TRBD1, 6 bases. The CDR3 is made up of 17 amino acids. Germline assignment: CDR1 KGHDR and CDR2 SFDVKD. V gave up 3 bases and J gave up 4 bases, with 19 bases separating them. The CDR3 DNA sequence: TGTGCCACCAGTGATAGACAGGCCGACTTTAGCCCAGATACGCAGTATTTT. It encodes CATSDRQADFSPDTQYF.

There are a few counts of this clone. The gene calls are TRBV7-9 and TRBJ1-1; the D gene is possibly TRBD1 (6 bases). Germline CDR1 SEHNR, CDR2 FQNEAQ (reference sequence). Trimming took 4 bases from V and 5 from J, leaving 14 bases between them. The CDR3 covers 14 residues. CDR3 coding DNA: TGTGCCAGCAGCTACCAGACAGGCTTGACTGAAGCTTTCTTT. Translated: CASSYQTGLTEAFF. The entire variable domain, with the rest obtained from reference TRBV7-9 and TRBJ1-1, is as follows: DTGVSQNPRHKITKRGQNVTFRCDPISEHNRLYWYRQTLGQGPEFLTYFQNEAQLEKSRLLSDRFSAERPKGSFSTLEIQRTEQGDSAMYLCASSYQTGLTEAFFGQGTRLTVV.

This clone has at least ten counts. The V and J genes are TRBV10-2 and TRBJ2-3; TRBD2 agrees at 8 bases. The germline V gene encodes CDR1 WSHSY and CDR2 SAAADI. Trimming cost V 3 bases and J 3 bases; bases outside gene matches: 5. The CDR3 sequence is 15 residues long. This chain's CDR3 is CASSEPAGATDTQYF. In DNA, the CDR3 is TGCGCCAGCAGTGAACCAGCGGGGGCGACAGATACGCAGTATTTT.

The chain recombines TRBV11-3 with TRBJ2-4, with D possibly TRBD2 on 5 matching bases. The CDR3 sequence is 11 residues long. CDR1 is SGHNT and CDR2 is YENEEA in the germline V gene. Trimming cost V 4 bases and J 9 bases, with 7 bases left between them. This CDR3 is CASSSGGIQYF. CDR3 coding DNA: TGTGCCAGCAGCTCAGGAGGCATTCAGTACTTC.

The chain couples TRBV7-2 to TRBJ2-7, with 8 bases fitting TRBD1. Germline-derived CDR1 and CDR2 are SGHTA and FQGNSA. The CDR3 covers 16 residues. J lost 3 bases, V lost 0 bases, and 7 bases had no gene match. The CDR3 DNA is TGTGCCAGCAGCTTAGCGCTCGGACAGGGCCACTACGAGCAGTACTTC. Translation gives CASSLALGQGHYEQYF.

This clone has just one count. The chain is built from TRBV24-1 and TRBJ2-3; 7 bases match TRBD1. Trimming removed 2 bases from V and 0 bases from J; junction bases left unmatched: 4. The CDR3 has 16 residues. CDR1 is KGHDR, CDR2 SFDVKD, per germline. This chain's CDR3 is CATSDWGQTSTDTQYF. The CDR3 coding sequence is TGTGCCACCAGTGATTGGGGACAGACTAGCACAGATACGCAGTATTTT.

The sample holds a few counts of this clone. The chain uses TRBV19 and TRBJ1-4; D unclear. Germline-derived CDR1 and CDR2 are LNHDA and SQIVND (reference sequence). The CDR3 is 15 residues long. The germline V and J ends were trimmed by 0 bases and 4 bases, with 9 bases remaining between them. CDR3 in DNA: TGTGCCAGTAGTATAGACAGGATTGGTAATGAAAAACTGTTTTTT. It encodes CASSIDRIGNEKLFF.

This rearrangement joins TRBV5-1 to TRBJ1-1; 7 bases match TRBD1. After removal of 2 bases from V and 5 bases from J, the junction contained 12 bases not matched to a gene. This CDR3 is built from 16 residues. Germline V gene lookup returns CDR1 SGHRS and CDR2 YFSETQ. The CDR3, as DNA: TGCGCCAGCAGCTTTTCCTTAGGGGGCGTCGGGACTGAAGCTTTCTTT. This encodes CASSFSLGGVGTEAFF.

This chain uses TRBV27 with TRBJ2-1; D remains unclear. Germline loops: CDR1 MNHEY, CDR2 SMNVEV (reference sequence). This CDR3 has 8 residues. V shed 11 bases and J shed 9 bases, with 5 bases lying between them. CDR3 residues: CAYSEQFF. In DNA form, the CDR3 reads TGTGCCTACTCTGAGCAGTTCTTC.